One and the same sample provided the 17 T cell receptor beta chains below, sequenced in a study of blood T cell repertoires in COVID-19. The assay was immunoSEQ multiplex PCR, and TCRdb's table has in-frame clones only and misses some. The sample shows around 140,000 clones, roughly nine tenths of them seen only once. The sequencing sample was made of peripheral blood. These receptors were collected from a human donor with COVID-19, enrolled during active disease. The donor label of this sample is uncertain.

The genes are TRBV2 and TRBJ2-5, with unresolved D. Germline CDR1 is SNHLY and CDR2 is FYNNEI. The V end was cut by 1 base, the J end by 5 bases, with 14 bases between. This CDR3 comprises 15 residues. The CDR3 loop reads CASSEEFGSFETQYF. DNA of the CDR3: TGTGCCAGCAGTGAAGAGTTTGGTAGCTTTGAGACCCAGTACTTC. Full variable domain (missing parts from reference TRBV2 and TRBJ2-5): EPEVTQTPSHQVTQMGQEVILRCVPISNHLYFYWYRQILGQKVEFLVSFYNNEISEKSEIFDDQFSVERPDGSNFTLKIRSTKLEDSAMYFCASSEEFGSFETQYFGPGTRLLVL.

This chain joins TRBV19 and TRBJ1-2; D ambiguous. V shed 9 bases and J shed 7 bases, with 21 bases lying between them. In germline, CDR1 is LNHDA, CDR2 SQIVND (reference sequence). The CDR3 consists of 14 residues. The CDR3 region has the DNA TGTGCCAGCATCCCGGTGCCGGGTGGAGCTGGCTACACCTTC. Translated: CASIPVPGGAGYTF.

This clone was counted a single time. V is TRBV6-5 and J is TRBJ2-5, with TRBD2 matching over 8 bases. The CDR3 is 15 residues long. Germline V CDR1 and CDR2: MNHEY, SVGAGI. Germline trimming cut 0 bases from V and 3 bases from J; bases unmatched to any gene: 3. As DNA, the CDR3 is TGTGCCAGCAGTTACTCGACAGCGGGGGAAGAGACCCAGTACTTC. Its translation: CASSYSTAGEETQYF.

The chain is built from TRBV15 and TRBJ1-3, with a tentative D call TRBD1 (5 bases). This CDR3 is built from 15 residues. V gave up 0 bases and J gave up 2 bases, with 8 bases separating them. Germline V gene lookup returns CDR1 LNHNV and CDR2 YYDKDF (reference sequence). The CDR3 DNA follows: TGTGCCACCAGCAGAGATACAGGAGCTGGAAACACCATATATTTT. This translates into CATSRDTGAGNTIYF. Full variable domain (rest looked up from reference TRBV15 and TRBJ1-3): DAMVIQNPRYQVTQFGKPVTLSCSQTLNHNVMYWYQQKSSQAPKLLFHYYDKDFNNEADTPDNFQSRRPNTSFCFLDIRSPGLGDTAMYLCATSRDTGAGNTIYFGEGSWLTVV.

CDR3 coding DNA: TGCGCCAGCAGCCCGAAGGGACTAGCGAGTAACAATGAGCAGTTCTTC. As protein: CASSPKGLASNNEQFF. The chain employs TRBV5-1 and TRBJ2-1, with 10 bases fitting TRBD2. This CDR3 comprises 16 residues. V lost 4 bases, J lost 5 bases, and 9 bases stayed unmatched. Germline CDR1 reads SGHRS; CDR2 reads YFSETQ.

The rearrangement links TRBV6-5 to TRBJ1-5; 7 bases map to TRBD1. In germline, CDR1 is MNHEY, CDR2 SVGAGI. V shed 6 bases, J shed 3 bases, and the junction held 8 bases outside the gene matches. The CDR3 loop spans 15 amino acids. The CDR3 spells CASRNTGDPNQPQHF. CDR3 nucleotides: TGTGCCAGCAGGAATACAGGGGATCCCAATCAGCCCCAGCATTTT.

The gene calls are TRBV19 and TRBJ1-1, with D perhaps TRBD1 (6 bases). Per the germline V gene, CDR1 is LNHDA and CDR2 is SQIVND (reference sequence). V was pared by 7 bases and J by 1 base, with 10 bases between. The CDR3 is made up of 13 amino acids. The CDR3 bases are TGTGCCAGTACCTGGACAGAGAACACTGAAGCTTTCTTT. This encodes CASTWTENTEAFF.

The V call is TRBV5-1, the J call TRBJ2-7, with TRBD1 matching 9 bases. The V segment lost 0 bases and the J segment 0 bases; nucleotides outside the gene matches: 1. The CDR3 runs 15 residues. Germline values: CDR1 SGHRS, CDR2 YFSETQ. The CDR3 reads CASSLGDRVSYEQYF. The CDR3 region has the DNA TGCGCCAGCAGCTTGGGGGACAGGGTCTCCTACGAGCAGTACTTC.

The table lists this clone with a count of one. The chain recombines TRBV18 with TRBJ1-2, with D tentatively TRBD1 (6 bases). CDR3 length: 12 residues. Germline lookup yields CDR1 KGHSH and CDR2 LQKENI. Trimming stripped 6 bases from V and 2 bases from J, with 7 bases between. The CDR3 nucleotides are TGTGCCAGCTCGGACAGAAACTATGGCTACACCTTC. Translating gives CASSDRNYGYTF.

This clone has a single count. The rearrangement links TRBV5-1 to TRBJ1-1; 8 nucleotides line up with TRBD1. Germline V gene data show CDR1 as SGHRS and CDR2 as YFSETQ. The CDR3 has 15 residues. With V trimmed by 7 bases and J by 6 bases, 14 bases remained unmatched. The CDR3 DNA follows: TGCGCCAGCTCAGGGGCAGGGGGCTCATTCTCTGAAGCTTTCTTT. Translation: CASSGAGGSFSEAFF.

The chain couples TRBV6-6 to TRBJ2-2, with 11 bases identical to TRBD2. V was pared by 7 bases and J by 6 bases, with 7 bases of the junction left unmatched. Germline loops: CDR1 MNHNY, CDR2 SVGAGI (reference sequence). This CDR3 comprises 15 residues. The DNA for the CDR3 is TGTGCCAGCAACGGTCTAGCGGGAGGAGCCGGGGAGCTGTTTTTT. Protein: CASNGLAGGAGELFF.

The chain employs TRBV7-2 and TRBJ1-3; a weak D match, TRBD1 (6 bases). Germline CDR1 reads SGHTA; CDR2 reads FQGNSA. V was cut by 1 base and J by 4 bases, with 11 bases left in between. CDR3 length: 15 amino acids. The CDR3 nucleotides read TGTGCCAGCAGCTTAGAGTCAGGGGAAGGAAACACCATATATTTT. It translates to CASSLESGEGNTIYF.

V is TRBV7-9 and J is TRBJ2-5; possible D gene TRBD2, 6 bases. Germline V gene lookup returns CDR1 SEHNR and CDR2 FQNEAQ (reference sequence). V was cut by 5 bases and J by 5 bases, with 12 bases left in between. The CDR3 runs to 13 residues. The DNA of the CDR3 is TGTGCCAGCAGCCAAGGCGGGGAGGAGACCCAGTACTTC. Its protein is CASSQGGEETQYF.

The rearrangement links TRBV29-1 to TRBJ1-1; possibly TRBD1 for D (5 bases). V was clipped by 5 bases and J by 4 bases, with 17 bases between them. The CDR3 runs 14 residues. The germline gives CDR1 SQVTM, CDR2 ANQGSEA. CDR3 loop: CSVLLMGGGTEAFF. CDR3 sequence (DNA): TGCAGCGTTCTCCTTATGGGCGGGGGCACTGAAGCTTTCTTT.

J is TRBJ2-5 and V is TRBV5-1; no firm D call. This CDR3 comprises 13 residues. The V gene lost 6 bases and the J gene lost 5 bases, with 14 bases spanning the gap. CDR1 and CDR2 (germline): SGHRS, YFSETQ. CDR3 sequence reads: CASNEPGAETQYF. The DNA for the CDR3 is TGCGCCAGCAACGAGCCGGGTGCGGAGACCCAGTACTTC.

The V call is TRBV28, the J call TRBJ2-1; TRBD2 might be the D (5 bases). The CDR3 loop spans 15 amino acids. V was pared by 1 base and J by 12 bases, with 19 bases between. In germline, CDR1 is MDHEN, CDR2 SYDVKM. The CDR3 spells CASSLLGEGTLGQFF. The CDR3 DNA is TGTGCCAGCAGTTTATTGGGTGAGGGTACCCTTGGGCAGTTCTTC.

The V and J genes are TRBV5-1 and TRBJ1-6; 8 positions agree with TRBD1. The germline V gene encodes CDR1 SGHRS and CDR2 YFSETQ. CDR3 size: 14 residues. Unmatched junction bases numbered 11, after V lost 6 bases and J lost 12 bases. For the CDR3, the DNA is TGCGCCAGCACCGAAGGGACAGGTAGTAGACCCCTCCACTTT. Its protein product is CASTEGTGSRPLHF.